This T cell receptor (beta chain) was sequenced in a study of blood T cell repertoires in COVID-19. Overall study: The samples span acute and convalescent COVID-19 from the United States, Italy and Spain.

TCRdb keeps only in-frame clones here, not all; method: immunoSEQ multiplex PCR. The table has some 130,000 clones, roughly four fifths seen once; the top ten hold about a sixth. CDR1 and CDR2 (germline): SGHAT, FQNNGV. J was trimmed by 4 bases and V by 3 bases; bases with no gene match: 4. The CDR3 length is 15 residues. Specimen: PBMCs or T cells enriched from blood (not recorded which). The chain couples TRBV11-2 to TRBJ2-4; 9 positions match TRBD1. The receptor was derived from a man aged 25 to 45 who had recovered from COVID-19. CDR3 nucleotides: TGTGCCAGCAGCTTTCCGGGACAGGGAAAAAACATTCAGTACTTC. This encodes CASSFPGQGKNIQYF. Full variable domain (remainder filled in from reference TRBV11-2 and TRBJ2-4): EAGVAQSPRYKIIEKRQSVAFWCNPISGHATLYWYQQILGQGPKLLIQFQNNGVVDDSQLPKDRFSAERLKGVDSTLKIQPAKLEDSAVYLCASSFPGQGKNIQYFGAGTRLSVL.